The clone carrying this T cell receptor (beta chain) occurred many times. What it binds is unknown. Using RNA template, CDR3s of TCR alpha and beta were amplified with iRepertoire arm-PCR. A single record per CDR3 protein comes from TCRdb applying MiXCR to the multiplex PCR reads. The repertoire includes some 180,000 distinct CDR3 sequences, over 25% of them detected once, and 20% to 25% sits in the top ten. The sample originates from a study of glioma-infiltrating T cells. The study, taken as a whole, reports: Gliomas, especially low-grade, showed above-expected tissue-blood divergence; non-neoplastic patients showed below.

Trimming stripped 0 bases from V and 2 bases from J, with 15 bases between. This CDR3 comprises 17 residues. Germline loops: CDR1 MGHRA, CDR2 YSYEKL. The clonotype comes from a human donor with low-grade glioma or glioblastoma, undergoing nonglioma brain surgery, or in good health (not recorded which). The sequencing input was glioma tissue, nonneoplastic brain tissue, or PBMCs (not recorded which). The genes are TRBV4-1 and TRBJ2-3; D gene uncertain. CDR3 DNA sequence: TGCGCCAGCAGCCAAGATGAGCCCCTCACCCCCACAGATACGCAGTATTTT. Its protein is CASSQDEPLTPTDTQYF.